A selection of T cell receptor beta chains follows, all from one sample in a study of immune evolution from preneoplasia to lung adenocarcinoma. The table came from immunoSEQ multiplex PCR; TCRdb's copy has only in-frame clones and leaves some out. Of about 5,200 clones in the sample, roughly 79% were seen once. Sequenced sample: FFPE normal lung tissue adjacent to the tumor. The source is a person between 55 and 69 years old with lung adenocarcinoma. Each CDR3 is given with its conserved first and last residue. Each record gives: clone size, V gene, J gene, D gene, CDR3 DNA, CDR3 protein. D genes are given only for firm matches. Size values are once, few and many counts, or a class for expanded clones, and some rows have none.

clone size: -
V gene: TRBV30
J gene: TRBJ2-2
D gene: -
CDR3 DNA: TGTGCCTGGGGACAGAACACCGGGGAGCTGTTTTTT
CDR3 protein: CAWGQNTGELFF

clone size: -
V gene: TRBV18
J gene: TRBJ1-1
D gene: -
CDR3 DNA: TGTGCCAGCTCACCACCGTACTCGGGGGCTGAAGCTTTCTTT
CDR3 protein: CASSPPYSGAEAFF

clone size: -
V gene: TRBV19
J gene: TRBJ2-1
D gene: -
CDR3 DNA: TGTGCCAGTAGTCAGGCGACTTACAATGAGCAGTTCTTC
CDR3 protein: CASSQATYNEQFF

clone size: -
V gene: TRBV11-2
J gene: TRBJ1-5
D gene: -
CDR3 DNA: TGTGCCAGCAGCTTCGACGGCAATCAGCCCCAGCATTTT
CDR3 protein: CASSFDGNQPQHF

clone size: few
V gene: TRBV2
J gene: TRBJ2-7
D gene: TRBD2
CDR3 DNA: TGTGCCAGCCAAGCGGGGCCCTCCTACGAGCAGTACTTC
CDR3 protein: CASQAGPSYEQYF

clone size: -
V gene: TRBV6-1
J gene: TRBJ2-7
D gene: -
CDR3 DNA: TGTGCCAGCAGTGAGCTGTGGAGCTCCTACGAGCAGTACTTC
CDR3 protein: CASSELWSSYEQYF

clone size: -
V gene: TRBV2
J gene: TRBJ2-7
D gene: -
CDR3 DNA: TGTGCCAGCAGTCAAATGCACGGAACCGAGCAGTACTTC
CDR3 protein: CASSQMHGTEQYF

clone size: -
V gene: TRBV27
J gene: TRBJ2-2
D gene: -
CDR3 DNA: TGTGCCAGCAGTTTGAGCGGGCCGGGGACCGGGGAGCTGTTTTTT
CDR3 protein: CASSLSGPGTGELFF

clone size: -
V gene: TRBV27
J gene: TRBJ1-6
D gene: TRBD1
CDR3 DNA: TGTGCCAGCAGTCCGACCGGGACAGGCAATTCACCCCTCCACTTT
CDR3 protein: CASSPTGTGNSPLHF

clone size: large
V gene: TRBV27
J gene: TRBJ1-2
D gene: -
CDR3 DNA: TGTGCCAGCAGTTTGTTCACAGACATTAGGTATGGCTACACCTTC
CDR3 protein: CASSLFTDIRYGYTF

clone size: -
V gene: TRBV10-2
J gene: TRBJ2-3
D gene: TRBD2
CDR3 DNA: TGCGCCAGCAGCAAGAGTGCCGCGCTAGCGGGTAACGCAGATACGCAGTATTTT
CDR3 protein: CASSKSAALAGNADTQYF

clone size: -
V gene: TRBV2
J gene: TRBJ2-3
D gene: -
CDR3 DNA: TGTGCCAGCAGTCCGACCGAAGATACGCAGTATTTT
CDR3 protein: CASSPTEDTQYF

clone size: -
V gene: TRBV28
J gene: TRBJ2-3
D gene: TRBD2
CDR3 DNA: TGTGCCAGCAGTTTGCGGGGACTAAGCACAGATACGCAGTATTTT
CDR3 protein: CASSLRGLSTDTQYF

clone size: -
V gene: TRBV19
J gene: TRBJ1-2
D gene: TRBD1
CDR3 DNA: TGTGCCAGTAGTACCCCGGGACAGGGGATTTTTGGCTACACCTTC
CDR3 protein: CASSTPGQGIFGYTF

clone size: -
V gene: TRBV19
J gene: TRBJ2-5
D gene: TRBD1
CDR3 DNA: TGTGCCAGCGGGCACGGCTCAGGGGGCCGAGAGACCCAGTACTTC
CDR3 protein: CASGHGSGGRETQYF

clone size: -
V gene: TRBV7-7
J gene: TRBJ2-5
D gene: -
CDR3 DNA: TGTGCTAGCAGCCGAATAACAGGGGGGGGAGAGACCCAGTACTTC
CDR3 protein: CASSRITGGGETQYF

clone size: -
V gene: TRBV6-5
J gene: TRBJ2-7
D gene: TRBD1
CDR3 DNA: TGTGCCAGCAGAGCCGGGACAGGGGGCGAGTACGAGCAGTACTTC
CDR3 protein: CASRAGTGGEYEQYF

clone size: -
V gene: TRBV7-8
J gene: TRBJ2-3
D gene: -
CDR3 DNA: TGTGCCAGCAGCTTACTTACCGGAGGTGATACGCAGTATTTT
CDR3 protein: CASSLLTGGDTQYF

clone size: -
V gene: TRBV6-5
J gene: TRBJ1-5
D gene: -
CDR3 DNA: TGTGCCAGCAGTCAGGGAATGAACCAGCCCCAGCATTTT
CDR3 protein: CASSQGMNQPQHF

clone size: -
V gene: TRBV5-4
J gene: TRBJ1-1
D gene: -
CDR3 DNA: TGTGCCAGCAGCTTGGGTGGGGGTGAACTCGCTGAAGCTTTCTTT
CDR3 protein: CASSLGGGELAEAFF

clone size: -
V gene: TRBV4-2
J gene: TRBJ2-1
D gene: -
CDR3 DNA: TGTGCCAGCAGCCAAGACGCCCGGTCCTACAATGAGCAGTTCTTC
CDR3 protein: CASSQDARSYNEQFF

clone size: -
V gene: TRBV10-3
J gene: TRBJ1-1
D gene: -
CDR3 DNA: TGTGCCATCAGGCAAGACATGCGGGTACCCGAAGCTTTCTTT
CDR3 protein: CAIRQDMRVPEAFF

clone size: few
V gene: TRBV2
J gene: TRBJ2-7
D gene: TRBD2
CDR3 DNA: TGTGCCAGCAGTGAAACTAGCGGGAAAATTTACGAGCAGTACTTC
CDR3 protein: CASSETSGKIYEQYF

clone size: once
V gene: TRBV7-3
J gene: TRBJ2-5
D gene: TRBD1
CDR3 DNA: TGTGCCAGCAGCTCGCAGGGGGAAGAGACCCAGTACTTC
CDR3 protein: CASSSQGEETQYF

clone size: -
V gene: TRBV6-5
J gene: TRBJ1-3
D gene: TRBD1
CDR3 DNA: TGTGCCAGCAGTTACGGACAGGAACCTGGAAACACCATATATTTT
CDR3 protein: CASSYGQEPGNTIYF

clone size: -
V gene: TRBV7-9
J gene: TRBJ2-5
D gene: -
CDR3 DNA: TGTGCCAGCAGCAAAGAATGGGAGACCCAGTACTTC
CDR3 protein: CASSKEWETQYF

clone size: few
V gene: TRBV10-3
J gene: TRBJ2-7
D gene: TRBD1
CDR3 DNA: TGTGCCTCCGAGGTGGGGACAGGGGCGAACGAGCAGTACTTC
CDR3 protein: CASEVGTGANEQYF

clone size: -
V gene: TRBV10-3
J gene: TRBJ2-7
D gene: TRBD1
CDR3 DNA: TGTGCCAGCTCAAAAGGACAGGGGGCGGGCGAGCAGTACTTC
CDR3 protein: CASSKGQGAGEQYF

clone size: -
V gene: TRBV7-7
J gene: TRBJ2-7
D gene: TRBD1
CDR3 DNA: TGTGCTAGCAGTTCGGGACAGGGAAACGAGCAGTACTTC
CDR3 protein: CASSSGQGNEQYF

clone size: -
V gene: TRBV4-1
J gene: TRBJ1-5
D gene: -
CDR3 DNA: TGCGCCAGCAGCTCCCGTCAGCCCCAGCATTTT
CDR3 protein: CASSSRQPQHF

clone size: -
V gene: TRBV29-1
J gene: TRBJ2-1
D gene: -
CDR3 DNA: TGCAGCGGTCAGGTTAATGAGCAGTTCTTC
CDR3 protein: CSGQVNEQFF

clone size: -
V gene: TRBV30
J gene: TRBJ1-2
D gene: -
CDR3 DNA: TGTGCCTGGGGCGAAGGCAGGGTTCGATCTTATGGCTACACCTTC
CDR3 protein: CAWGEGRVRSYGYTF

clone size: -
V gene: TRBV7-2
J gene: TRBJ2-7
D gene: TRBD1
CDR3 DNA: TGTGCCAGCAGCGGTTGGACAGGGAGCTCCTACGAGCAGTACTTC
CDR3 protein: CASSGWTGSSYEQYF

clone size: few
V gene: TRBV30
J gene: TRBJ1-3
D gene: -
CDR3 DNA: TGTGCCTGGAGGATAGATGGCTCTGGAAACACCATATATTTT
CDR3 protein: CAWRIDGSGNTIYF

clone size: -
V gene: TRBV7-9
J gene: TRBJ2-7
D gene: -
CDR3 DNA: TGTGCCAGCAGCTCGGACCCTCTAATGGAGCAGTACTTC
CDR3 protein: CASSSDPLMEQYF

clone size: once
V gene: TRBV7-9
J gene: TRBJ1-2
D gene: -
CDR3 DNA: TGTGCCAGCAGCTTAATACTAAGCAGCTATGGCTACACCTTC
CDR3 protein: CASSLILSSYGYTF

clone size: -
V gene: TRBV30
J gene: TRBJ1-3
D gene: -
CDR3 DNA: TGTGCCTGGAGTGGGTCTGCGCGTGGAAACACCATATATTTT
CDR3 protein: CAWSGSARGNTIYF

clone size: -
V gene: TRBV7-9
J gene: TRBJ2-7
D gene: -
CDR3 DNA: TGTGCCAGCAGCTCCCTTTCAGGGGTTTCTCCCTACGAGCAGTACTTC
CDR3 protein: CASSSLSGVSPYEQYF

clone size: once
V gene: TRBV28
J gene: TRBJ1-5
D gene: TRBD1
CDR3 DNA: TGTGCCAGCAGCCAAGGGACAGGGGATTGGTATCAGCCCCAGCATTTT
CDR3 protein: CASSQGTGDWYQPQHF

clone size: once
V gene: TRBV14
J gene: TRBJ1-3
D gene: -
CDR3 DNA: TGTGCCAGCAGCCAAGGAAAGCTAAGACAGGCTAACTCTGGAAACACCATATATTTT
CDR3 protein: CASSQGKLRQANSGNTIYF

clone size: -
V gene: TRBV7-6
J gene: TRBJ1-5
D gene: TRBD1
CDR3 DNA: TGTGCCAGCAGTCCGTTCTCTGACAGGGACAATCAGCCCCAGCATTTT
CDR3 protein: CASSPFSDRDNQPQHF

clone size: once
V gene: TRBV7-6
J gene: TRBJ2-1
D gene: TRBD2
CDR3 DNA: TGTGCCAGCAGCTCAAGGGAGGGTTCGTACAATGAGCAGTTCTTC
CDR3 protein: CASSSREGSYNEQFF

clone size: -
V gene: TRBV7-8
J gene: TRBJ2-7
D gene: TRBD1
CDR3 DNA: TGTGCCAGCAGCTCCCGGACAGGGGGCAGCGAGCAGTACTTC
CDR3 protein: CASSSRTGGSEQYF

clone size: -
V gene: TRBV28
J gene: TRBJ1-4
D gene: -
CDR3 DNA: TGTGCCAGCAGTTTGATGGGGGCTAATGAAAAACTGTTTTTT
CDR3 protein: CASSLMGANEKLFF

clone size: -
V gene: TRBV29-1
J gene: TRBJ2-7
D gene: -
CDR3 DNA: TGCAGCGCCGTCGAGGACAGTCTAACCTACGAGCAGTACTTC
CDR3 protein: CSAVEDSLTYEQYF

clone size: -
V gene: TRBV29-1
J gene: TRBJ2-7
D gene: TRBD2
CDR3 DNA: TGCAGCGTTTTCCTAGCGGGACCCTTAGAGCAGTACTTC
CDR3 protein: CSVFLAGPLEQYF

clone size: few
V gene: TRBV7-3
J gene: TRBJ1-1
D gene: -
CDR3 DNA: TGTGCCAGCAGCTTACAAGGCGACACTGAAGCTTTCTTT
CDR3 protein: CASSLQGDTEAFF

clone size: -
V gene: TRBV11-1
J gene: TRBJ2-5
D gene: -
CDR3 DNA: TGTGCCAGCGAATCGGGGGATCAAGAGACCCAGTACTTC
CDR3 protein: CASESGDQETQYF

clone size: few
V gene: TRBV10-3
J gene: TRBJ2-3
D gene: -
CDR3 DNA: TGTGCCATCAGTCCGGGGCCTCGGCGCACAGATACGCAGTATTTT
CDR3 protein: CAISPGPRRTDTQYF

clone size: once
V gene: TRBV4-1
J gene: TRBJ1-3
D gene: -
CDR3 DNA: TGCGCCAGCAGCCAAGATTCTACAACTGGAAACACCATATATTTT
CDR3 protein: CASSQDSTTGNTIYF

clone size: -
V gene: TRBV2
J gene: TRBJ1-5
D gene: -
CDR3 DNA: TGTGCCAGCTCCGGGCCTCCATTTAGCAATCAGCCCCAGCATTTT
CDR3 protein: CASSGPPFSNQPQHF

clone size: few
V gene: TRBV6-1
J gene: TRBJ1-1
D gene: -
CDR3 DNA: TGTGCCAGCAAGGGGGGACAGAACACTGAAGCTTTCTTT
CDR3 protein: CASKGGQNTEAFF

clone size: once
V gene: TRBV29-1
J gene: TRBJ1-5
D gene: TRBD1
CDR3 DNA: TGCAGCGCACGGGGGACAGGGGGCAATCAGCCCCAGCATTTT
CDR3 protein: CSARGTGGNQPQHF

clone size: -
V gene: TRBV5-6
J gene: TRBJ1-1
D gene: TRBD1
CDR3 DNA: TGTGCCAGCAGCAGGGGGACAGGGGGTTACACTGAAGCTTTCTTT
CDR3 protein: CASSRGTGGYTEAFF